This T cell receptor beta chain comes out of a study of T cells expressing NK-cell markers. Study as a whole: Beta-chain profiling covered CD3+CD56+NKG2C+, CD3+CD56+NKG2C- and CD3+CD56-NKG2C+ sorted subsets. Eight donors were sequenced, of whom seven were HCMV-seropositive, while the remaining one was HCMV-seronegative.

Worth noting for this clonotype: Its antigen is unknown.

TCRdb re-analyzed the 5' RACE reads; it lists each CDR3 protein once, without DNA. Its listing shows a few hundred thousand distinct CDR3 sequences. The length of the CDR3 is 16 residues. Germline lookup yields CDR1 MNHEY and CDR2 SVGAGI. General observations from the study: In roughly 6 donors, dominant CD3+CD56+NKG2C+ clones formed about 1.0-7.0% of CD8+ cells.

The chain couples TRBV6-5 to TRBJ2-3; the TRBD1 assignment by TCRdb is unverifiable without DNA. The source material was blood T cells: a sorted CD56 or NKG2C T cell subset, CD4+ or CD8+ T cells, or bulk PBMC T cells (not recorded which). The source is a man aged 18 to 69 in good health. CDR3 sequence reads: CASSFSGGRSTDTQYF.